This record looks at one T cell receptor beta chain sequence and its context. The sample is drawn from a study of T cell changes during pregnancy in multiple sclerosis. Produced via immunoSEQ multiplex PCR; TCRdb's table is partial and in-frame only. The data hold under 70,000 clones, with around 92% observed a single time. This specimen was peripheral blood, taken in the third trimester of pregnancy. This receptor was taken from a female donor in good health, enrolled as a control in a pregnancy study.

The CDR3 region has the DNA TGTGCCAGCAGTTACTCCTGGACTACAAAGACCCAGTACTTC. This gives the protein CASSYSWTTKTQYF. The V call is TRBV6-5, the J call TRBJ2-5; possible D gene TRBD2, 6 bases. V was shortened by 0 bases and J by 6 bases, with 11 bases between the two germline ends. Germline V lookup: CDR1 MNHEY, CDR2 SVGAGI. This CDR3 has 14 amino acids.